These 17 T cell receptor beta chains share one sample of origin, sequenced in a study of cytomegalovirus exposure and HLA in healthy donors. Researchers ran the PCR with 60 Vbeta and 13 Jbeta primers. Here immunoSEQ multiplex PCR was the method, and the copy in TCRdb shows in-frame clones only, minus some. The repertoire holds under 200,000 clones, with 80% to 90% as singletons. The source material was PBMCs. The source is a man aged 45-65 years in good health and CMV-seropositive.

In this sample, this clone turned up a few times. This rearrangement joins TRBV6-6 to TRBJ2-7, with D tentatively TRBD1 (5 bases). CDR1 and CDR2 from the germline V gene are MNHNY and SVGAGI (reference sequence). This CDR3 contains 13 residues. V was shortened by 7 bases and J by 0 bases, with 10 bases between the two germline ends. CDR3 region: CASTARDSYEQYF. For the CDR3, the DNA is TGTGCCAGCACGGCCAGGGACTCCTACGAGCAGTACTTC.

V is TRBV25-1 and J is TRBJ2-1; D perhaps matches TRBD2 (6 bases). CDR1 and CDR2 (germline): MGHDK, SYGVNS. The CDR3 contains 16 residues. The V gene lost 3 bases and the J gene lost 3 bases, with 15 bases spanning the gap. Written as DNA, the CDR3 is TGTGCCAGCAGTGATTGGGGGGATAGGTTCTACAATGAGCAGTTCTTC. Protein sequence: CASSDWGDRFYNEQFF.

This clone showed up just a few times. V usage is TRBV19 and J usage is TRBJ2-5; 11 bases align to TRBD2. This CDR3 is built from 13 residues. V trimming: 6 bases; J trimming: 9 bases; junction bases outside the gene matches: 6. Germline lookup yields CDR1 LNHDA and CDR2 SQIVND (reference sequence). CDR3 in DNA: TGTGCCAGTAGCGAGACTAGCGGGGAGGCCCAGTACTTC. Protein product: CASSETSGEAQYF.

V and J are TRBV5-1 and TRBJ2-3; tentatively, D is TRBD2 (5 bases). This CDR3 region has 16 residues. Per the germline V gene, CDR1 is SGHRS and CDR2 is YFSETQ. Between the trimmed V and J ends, which lost 5 bases and 2 bases, there was a span of 18 bases. DNA of the CDR3: TGCGCCAGCAGGGAGGCTACTAGTTCCCCCACAGATACGCAGTATTTT. It codes for CASREATSSPTDTQYF.

The V gene is TRBV13, the J gene TRBJ2-7; D perhaps matches TRBD2 (7 bases). Per germline, CDR1 PRHDT and CDR2 FYEKMQ (reference sequence). CDR3 length: 15 amino acids. Trimming left V 2 bases short and J 0 bases short, with 11 bases between. CDR3 bases: TGTGCCAGCAGCTTACAGGGGAGGGGCTCCTACGAGCAGTACGTC. Translating gives CASSLQGRGSYEQYV.

V and J are TRBV6-5 and TRBJ2-3; D is uncertain. The CDR3 has 14 amino acids. V was shortened by 8 bases and J by 0 bases, with 12 bases between the two germline ends. Germline V gene lookup returns CDR1 MNHEY and CDR2 SVGAGI. The DNA for the CDR3 is TGTGCCAGCTCGATCAGTGCTAGCACAGATACGCAGTATTTT. Translation gives CASSISASTDTQYF.

The V and J genes are TRBV29-1 and TRBJ2-7; TRBD1 is a possible D gene (6 bases). Germline-derived CDR1 and CDR2 are SQVTM and ANQGSEA. Trimming shortened V by 5 bases and J by 5 bases, and 16 bases separated the two germline ends. The CDR3 loop spans 13 amino acids. The CDR3 reads CSVSTDRSNEQYF. CDR3 nucleotide sequence: TGCAGCGTTTCCACTGACAGGAGTAACGAGCAGTACTTC.

This clone was seen just once. The chain is built from TRBV9 and TRBJ2-3, with D perhaps TRBD2 (6 bases). CDR3 length: 15 residues. Germline V gene sequence: CDR1 SGDLS, CDR2 YYNGEE. With 3 bases removed from V and 0 bases from J, the gap between germline ends came to 11 bases. Here the CDR3 reads CASSAGGLSTDTQYF. The CDR3 nucleotides are TGTGCCAGCAGCGCCGGAGGGTTGAGCACAGATACGCAGTATTTT. The variable domain in full, with the rest retrieved from reference TRBV9 and TRBJ2-3, is DSGVTQTPKHLITATGQRVTLRCSPRSGDLSVYWYQQSLDQGLQFLIQYYNGEERAKGNILERFSAQQFPDLHSELNLSSLELGDSALYFCASSAGGLSTDTQYFGPGTRLTVL.

The J gene is TRBJ2-5, the V gene TRBV5-1, with 9 nucleotides matching TRBD1. Losses at the gene ends were 3 bases for V and 4 bases for J; bases not matched to a gene: 10. There are 16 residues in the CDR3. Per germline, CDR1 SGHRS and CDR2 YFSETQ. CDR3 amino acids: CASSSGPTGGGETQYF. The CDR3 DNA sequence: TGCGCCAGCAGCTCGGGACCCACAGGGGGCGGAGAGACCCAGTACTTC. Filled out from reference TRBV5-1 and TRBJ2-5, the complete variable domain reads KAGVTQTPRYLIKTRGQQVTLSCSPISGHRSVSWYQQTPGQGLQFLFEYFSETQRNKGNFPGRFSGRQFSNSRSEMNVSTLELGDSALYLCASSSGPTGGGETQYFGPGTRLLVL.

This clone came up a few times. This rearrangement joins TRBV6-6 to TRBJ2-1; D not certain. Germline CDR1 reads MNHNY; CDR2 reads SVGAGI (reference sequence). CDR3 size: 11 residues. The CDR3 sequence: CASSAANEQFF. DNA for the CDR3: TGTGCTAGTTCGGCGGCCAATGAGCAGTTCTTC.

V and J are TRBV19 and TRBJ1-1; 7 nucleotides match TRBD1. In germline, CDR1 is LNHDA, CDR2 SQIVND (reference sequence). CDR3 length: 13 amino acids. V lost 4 bases, J lost 4 bases, and 3 bases stayed unmatched. CDR3 residues: CASSTDRATEAFF. CDR3 coding DNA: TGTGCCAGTAGTACCGACAGGGCCACTGAAGCTTTCTTT.

The chain links TRBV10-2 to TRBJ2-3, with 7 bases fitting TRBD1. J was trimmed by 3 bases and V by 2 bases; bases with no gene match: 5. This CDR3 comprises 15 residues. CDR1 is WSHSY, CDR2 SAAADI, per germline. The CDR3 is CASSERDSLTDTQYF. Written as DNA, the CDR3 is TGCGCCAGCAGTGAGCGGGACAGTCTAACAGATACGCAGTATTTT.

The chain combines TRBV29-1 with TRBJ2-1; 7 positions match TRBD1. CDR1 SQVTM and CDR2 ANQGSEA come from the germline V gene. Trimming cost V 3 bases and J 3 bases; bases outside gene matches: 5. The CDR3 extends over 14 amino acids. CDR3 sequence (DNA): TGCAGCGTTGAGAAGACAGGGTTCTACAATGAGCAGTTCTTC. Translation gives CSVEKTGFYNEQFF.

The chain links TRBV11-2 to TRBJ2-2; D call uncertain. The V end lost 4 bases, the J end lost 6 bases, and 15 bases lay between the germline ends. Germline lookup yields CDR1 SGHAT and CDR2 FQNNGV. The CDR3 runs to 15 residues. CDR3 loop: CASSSLPYPSGELFF. The CDR3 bases are TGTGCCAGCAGCTCCCTCCCTTATCCCTCCGGGGAGCTGTTTTTT.

The chain joins TRBV7-8 to TRBJ2-1; the D gene is possibly TRBD1 (5 bases). Trimming cost V 1 base and J 7 bases, with 11 bases left between them. The CDR3 is made up of 14 amino acids. Germline values: CDR1 SGHVS, CDR2 FQNEAQ. DNA for the CDR3: TGTGCCAGCAGCTTAGTAGTTAAGGGGAATGAGCAGTTCTTC. Translated, it gives CASSLVVKGNEQFF.

This chain uses TRBV19 with TRBJ1-5; 10 bases agree with TRBD1. The ends lost 4 bases at V and 12 bases at J; junction bases unmatched: 6. This CDR3 comprises 13 residues. Germline CDR1 LNHDA, CDR2 SQIVND (reference sequence). This CDR3 is CASSTSTGGGQHF. As DNA, the CDR3 is TGTGCCAGTAGTACCTCGACAGGGGGCGGCCAGCATTTT.

This chain uses TRBV18 with TRBJ2-6; 8 bases agree with TRBD1. Germline lookup yields CDR1 KGHSH and CDR2 LQKENI. The CDR3 consists of 18 residues. The V segment lost 3 bases and the J segment 0 bases; nucleotides outside the gene matches: 7. The CDR3 DNA is TGTGCCAGCTCACCTCGAGGGGACAGGTTCTCTGGGGCCAACGTCCTGACTTTC. The encoded protein is CASSPRGDRFSGANVLTF.